This record looks at one T cell receptor (beta chain) sequence and its context. What this receptor recognizes is not known. Within one base of it there is no much larger clone, and no base qualities were kept. Cut back by 4 bases and 1 base, the V and J ends lie 11 bases apart. CDR1 and CDR2, per the germline V gene, are SGHDT and YYEEEE. From cysteine to phenylalanine, the CDR3 is 14 amino acids long. CDR3 DNA only is kept here, 42 bases in frame from base 1. The data were taken from a study of naive and memory T cell subsets (dated by TCRdb to the late 2010s). The study in broad terms: In the figure summarizing the skin biopsy and whole blood samples, around 10 blood donors, 7 tuberculin skin test biopsies and 3 saline control biopsies were reported. Skin biopsies were taken from tuberculin skin test sites or from saline-injected control sites and were processed for RNA extraction as described before. Usually PCR2 was run as a SYBR Green qPCR and stopped at a set threshold, although low-input samples could use end-point PCR (approximately 6 cycles) instead. Paper-wide results and their limitations: TCR sequences were reportedly obtained from both types of skin biopsy, with many more TCRs found at tuberculin skin test sites. Higher TCR numbers at tuberculin skin test sites were interpreted as T cell infiltration of a delayed type IV hypersensitivity reaction. The RNA-based method was acknowledged as potentially sensitive to TCR transcript changes with T cell activation and differentiation. The paper did not give details of skin biopsy collection and RNA processing, instead referencing earlier studies for those details.

The library relied on UMI-ligation and nested PCR. Four rounds of PCR, run with the SP2 primer together with nested alpha and beta constant region primers, were used to amplify the ligated cDNA. For the blood and skin samples, TCR RNA was reverse transcribed with SuperScript IV using primers for the alpha and beta constant regions. T4 RNA ligase 1 was used to ligate an oligonucleotide containing the Illumina SP2 primer and a UMI to the 3' end of the cDNA. To prevent hairpin formation, the 12-nucleotide UMI was made up of two random hexamers with an eight-base spacer between them. From the second PCR onward, TCR alpha and beta chain libraries were processed separately, and dual indexing was applied for multiplexing. After pooling, the indexed libraries were analyzed by capillary electrophoresis and sequenced on either an Illumina MiSeq or NextSeq. PhiX DNA at about 5-8% was added to the libraries to raise base diversity and improve cluster recognition. The study's processing was this. Demultiplexor extracted UMIs from read 2, combined them with read 1 TCR sequence, and split reads by sample indices. Decombinator identified V and J genes and V-J junctions, assigning each TCR a five-part identifier including V and J deletions. Collapsinator relied on UMIs to correct both sequencing errors and PCR amplification heterogeneity, producing a UMI-based abundance for each TCR. CDR3Translator turned identifiers into nucleotide sequence, translated that sequence into amino acids, and pulled out CDR3 regions based on terminal motifs. After normalization to the amount of input RNA, error-corrected alpha and beta TCR counts from blood and skin were compared. TCRdb applied fastp at Q25 and MiXCR to the public reads, then kept only in-frame beta chains. Rows are unified per CDR3 protein, each entry keeping the most common DNA and genes. TCRdb's processing, not the authors' own work, is the source of the V and J calls. Present in this sample are 37,000 or so distinct CDR3 sequences, approximately 11% of which were seen just once. The ten biggest clones cover roughly 3.6% of the sample.

The treatment or condition label here, explained by the study, means: skin biopsy from PPD injection site in Mantoux-positive individual. The study reported a robust and sensitive protocol to amplify, sequence and analyze TCRs, based on 3' ligation of a UMI-containing oligonucleotide to TCR cDNA. Tuberculin skin test biopsies were obtained from sites injected with PPD in individuals who had a positive Mantoux test. Total RNA was treated with RQ1 DNase, without cell sorting, prior to reverse transcription, with an input of about 1 to 1,100 ng being targeted. Libraries were prepared from skin biopsies and whole blood so that pipeline robustness could be tested in samples in which T cells form a minority population.

The sequence links TRBV5-6 to TRBJ2-5; the D element could tentatively be TRBD1 or TRBD2, as 5 bases agree for each. This specimen consisted of skin, obtained from a tuberculin skin test site. The receptor's source is an adult in good health. The CDR3 in this case is CASSPGALQETQYF. In nucleotide form, the sequence is TGTGCCAGCAGCCCCGGGGCCCTCCAAGAGACCCAGTACTTC. Supplemented by the reference TRBV5-6 and TRBJ2-5 proteins around the CDR3, the complete variable domain is DAGVTQSPTHLIKTRGQQVTLRCSPKSGHDTVSWYQQALGQGPQFIFQYYEEEERQRGNFPDRFSGHQFPNYSSELNVNALLLGDSALYLCASSPGALQETQYFGPGTRLLVL.